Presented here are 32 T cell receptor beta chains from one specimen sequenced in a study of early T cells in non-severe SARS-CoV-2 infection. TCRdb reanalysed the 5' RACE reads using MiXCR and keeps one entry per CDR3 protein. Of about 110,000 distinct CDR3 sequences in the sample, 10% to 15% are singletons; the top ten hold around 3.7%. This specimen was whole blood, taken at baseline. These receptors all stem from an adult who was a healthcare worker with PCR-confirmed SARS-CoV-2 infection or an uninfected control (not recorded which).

The DNA of the CDR3 is TGCGCCAGCAGTGAGGGGCGTTACGAGCAGTACTTC. This encodes CASSEGRYEQYF. The chain employs TRBV10-2 and TRBJ2-7; unclear D gene. The CDR3 sequence is 12 residues long. V was shortened by 2 bases and J by 4 bases, with 6 bases between the two germline ends. The germline gives CDR1 WSHSY, CDR2 SAAADI.

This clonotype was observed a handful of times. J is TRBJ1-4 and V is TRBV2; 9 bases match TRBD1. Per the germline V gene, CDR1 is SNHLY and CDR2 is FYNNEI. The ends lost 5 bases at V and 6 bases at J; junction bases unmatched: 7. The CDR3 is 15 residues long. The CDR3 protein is CASSPGTGYDEKLFF. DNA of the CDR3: TGTGCCAGCAGTCCCGGGACAGGGTATGATGAAAAACTGTTTTTT.

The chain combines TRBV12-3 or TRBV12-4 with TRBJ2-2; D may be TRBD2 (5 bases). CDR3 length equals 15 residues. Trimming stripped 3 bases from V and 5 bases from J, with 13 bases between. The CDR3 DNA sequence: TGTGCCAGCAGTTTTATCGGGGTCTTAACCGGGGAGCTGTTTTTT. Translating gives CASSFIGVLTGELFF.

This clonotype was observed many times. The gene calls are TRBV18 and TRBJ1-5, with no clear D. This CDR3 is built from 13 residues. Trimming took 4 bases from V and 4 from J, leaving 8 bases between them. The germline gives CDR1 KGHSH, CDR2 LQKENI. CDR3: CASSLAENQPQHF. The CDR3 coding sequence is TGTGCCAGCTCACTAGCTGAAAATCAGCCCCAGCATTTT.

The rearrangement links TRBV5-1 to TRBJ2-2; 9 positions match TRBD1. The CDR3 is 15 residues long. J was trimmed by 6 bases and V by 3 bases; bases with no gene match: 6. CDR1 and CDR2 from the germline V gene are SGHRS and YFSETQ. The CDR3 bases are TGCGCCAGCAGCTCCCGGGACAGGGATGCCGGGGAGCTGTTTTTT. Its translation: CASSSRDRDAGELFF.

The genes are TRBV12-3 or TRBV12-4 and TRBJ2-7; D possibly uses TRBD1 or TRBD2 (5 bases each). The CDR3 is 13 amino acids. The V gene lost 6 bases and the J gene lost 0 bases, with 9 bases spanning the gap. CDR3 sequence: CASRGDGSYEQYF. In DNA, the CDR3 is TGTGCCAGCAGAGGGGACGGCTCCTACGAGCAGTACTTC.

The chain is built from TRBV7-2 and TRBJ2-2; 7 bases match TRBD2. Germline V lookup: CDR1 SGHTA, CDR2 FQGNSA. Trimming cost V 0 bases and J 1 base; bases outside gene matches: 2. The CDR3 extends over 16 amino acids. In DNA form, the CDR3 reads TGTGCCAGCAGCTTAGCTCCTAGCGGGAACACCGGGGAGCTGTTTTTT. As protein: CASSLAPSGNTGELFF.

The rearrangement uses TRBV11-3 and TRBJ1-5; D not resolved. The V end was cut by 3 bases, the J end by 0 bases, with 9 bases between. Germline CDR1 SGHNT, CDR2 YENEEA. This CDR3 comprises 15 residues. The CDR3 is CASSFAVYSNQPQHF. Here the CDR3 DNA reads TGTGCCAGCAGCTTCGCGGTTTATAGCAATCAGCCCCAGCATTTT.

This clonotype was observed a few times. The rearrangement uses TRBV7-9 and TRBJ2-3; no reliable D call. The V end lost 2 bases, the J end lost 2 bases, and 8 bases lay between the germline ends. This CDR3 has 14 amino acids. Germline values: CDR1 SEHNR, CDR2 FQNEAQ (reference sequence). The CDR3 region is CASSLQSSTDTQYF. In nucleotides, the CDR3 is TGTGCCAGCAGCTTACAGTCGTCCACAGATACGCAGTATTTT.

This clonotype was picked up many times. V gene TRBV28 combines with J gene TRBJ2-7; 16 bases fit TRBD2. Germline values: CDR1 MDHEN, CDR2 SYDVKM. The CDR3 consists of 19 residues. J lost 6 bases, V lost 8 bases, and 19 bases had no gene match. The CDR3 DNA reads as TGTGCCAGCCTTTCTACTCCGGGACTAGCGGGAGGGCCGTGGCCCGAGCAGTACTTC. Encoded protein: CASLSTPGLAGGPWPEQYF.

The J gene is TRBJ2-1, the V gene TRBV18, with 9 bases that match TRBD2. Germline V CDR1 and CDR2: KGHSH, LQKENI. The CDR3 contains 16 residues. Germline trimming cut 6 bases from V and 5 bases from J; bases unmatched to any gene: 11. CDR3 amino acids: CASSLSGRLIDNEQFF. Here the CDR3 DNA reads TGTGCCAGCTCCCTAAGCGGGAGGCTAATTGACAATGAGCAGTTCTTC. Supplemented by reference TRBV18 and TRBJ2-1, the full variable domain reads NAGVMQNPRHLVRRRGQEARLRCSPMKGHSHVYWYRQLPEEGLKFMVYLQKENIIDESGMPKERFSAEFPKEGPSILRIQQVVRGDSAAYFCASSLSGRLIDNEQFFGPGTRLTVL.

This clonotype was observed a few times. The CDR3 loop is CASSYNTGELFF. For the CDR3, the DNA is TGTGCCAGCAGTTACAACACCGGGGAGCTGTTTTTT. The J gene is TRBJ2-2, the V gene TRBV27; D unclear. CDR1 is MNHEY, CDR2 SMNVEV, per germline (reference sequence). V was pared by 4 bases and J by 2 bases, with 2 bases between. CDR3 length equals 12 residues.

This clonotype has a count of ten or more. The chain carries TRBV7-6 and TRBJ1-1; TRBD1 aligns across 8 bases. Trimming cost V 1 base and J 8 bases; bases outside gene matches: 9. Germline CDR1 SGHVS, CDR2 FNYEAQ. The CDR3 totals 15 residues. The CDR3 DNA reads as TGTGCCAGCAGCTTAGGGACAGGGATTTTGATCGAAGCTTTCTTT. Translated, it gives CASSLGTGILIEAFF.

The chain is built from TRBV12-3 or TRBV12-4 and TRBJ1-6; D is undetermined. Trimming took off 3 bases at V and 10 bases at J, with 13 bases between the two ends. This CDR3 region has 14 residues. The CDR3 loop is CASSFGQARSPLHF. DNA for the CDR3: TGTGCCAGCAGTTTCGGTCAGGCACGATCACCCCTCCACTTT.

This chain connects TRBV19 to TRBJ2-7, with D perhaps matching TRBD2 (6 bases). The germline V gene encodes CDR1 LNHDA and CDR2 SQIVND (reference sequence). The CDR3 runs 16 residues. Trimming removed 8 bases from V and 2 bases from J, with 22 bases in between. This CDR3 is CASHPGLPALAYEQYF. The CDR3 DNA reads TGTGCCAGTCACCCGGGACTCCCGGCTTTGGCCTACGAGCAGTACTTC.

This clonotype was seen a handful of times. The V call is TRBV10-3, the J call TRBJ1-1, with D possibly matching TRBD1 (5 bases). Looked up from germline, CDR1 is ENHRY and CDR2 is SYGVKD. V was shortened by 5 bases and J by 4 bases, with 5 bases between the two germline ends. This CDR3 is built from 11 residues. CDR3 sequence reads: CAISTGTEAFF. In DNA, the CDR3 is TGTGCCATCAGTACAGGCACTGAAGCTTTCTTT.

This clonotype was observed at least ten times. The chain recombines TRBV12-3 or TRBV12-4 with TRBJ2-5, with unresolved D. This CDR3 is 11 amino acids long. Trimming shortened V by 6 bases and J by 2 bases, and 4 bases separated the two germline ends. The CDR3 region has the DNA TGTGCCAGCAGCCGGCAAGAGACCCAGTACTTC. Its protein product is CASSRQETQYF.

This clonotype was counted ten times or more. The DNA for the CDR3 is TGTGCCAGCAGCCAACAACGGACTAGCGGGAGGGGATCAGATACGCAGTATTTT. Translated, it gives CASSQQRTSGRGSDTQYF. The rearrangement joins TRBV3-1 to TRBJ2-3; the match to TRBD2 covers 15 bases. V lost 2 bases and J lost 4; bases outside the gene matches: 7. Germline CDR1 LGHDT, CDR2 YNNKEL (reference sequence). The CDR3 sequence is 18 residues long.

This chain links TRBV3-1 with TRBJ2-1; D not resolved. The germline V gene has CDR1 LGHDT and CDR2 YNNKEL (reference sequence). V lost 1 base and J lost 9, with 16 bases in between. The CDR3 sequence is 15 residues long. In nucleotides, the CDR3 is TGTGCCAGCAGCCAAGCCGAGACCCACTCGGGTGAGCAGTTCTTC. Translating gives CASSQAETHSGEQFF.

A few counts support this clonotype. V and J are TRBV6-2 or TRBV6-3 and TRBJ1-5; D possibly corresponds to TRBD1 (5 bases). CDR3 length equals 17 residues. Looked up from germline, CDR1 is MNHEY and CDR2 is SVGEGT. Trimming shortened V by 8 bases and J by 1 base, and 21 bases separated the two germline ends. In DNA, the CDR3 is TGTGCCAGCCCCAAGCCCCCGGGGGATATAAGCAATCAGCCCCAGCATTTT. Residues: CASPKPPGDISNQPQHF.

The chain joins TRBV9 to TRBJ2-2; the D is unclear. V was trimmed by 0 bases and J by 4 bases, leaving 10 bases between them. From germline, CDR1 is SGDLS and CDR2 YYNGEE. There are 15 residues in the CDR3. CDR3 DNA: TGTGCCAGCAGCGTAGTCGGTAGTAGCACCGGGGAGCTGTTTTTT. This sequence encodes CASSVVGSSTGELFF.

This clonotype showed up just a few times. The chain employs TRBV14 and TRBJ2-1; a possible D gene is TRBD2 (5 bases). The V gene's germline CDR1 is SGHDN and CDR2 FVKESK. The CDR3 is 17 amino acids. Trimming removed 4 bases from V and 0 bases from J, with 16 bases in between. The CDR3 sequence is CASSPGTVARSYNEQFF. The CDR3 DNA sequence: TGTGCCAGCAGCCCCGGAACGGTAGCGCGCTCCTACAATGAGCAGTTCTTC.

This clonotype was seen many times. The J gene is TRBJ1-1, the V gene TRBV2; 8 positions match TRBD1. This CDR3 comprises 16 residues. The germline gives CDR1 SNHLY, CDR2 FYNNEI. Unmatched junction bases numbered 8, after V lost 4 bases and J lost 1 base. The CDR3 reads CASSGQGIGTNTEAFF. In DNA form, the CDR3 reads TGTGCCAGCAGTGGACAGGGGATCGGTACGAACACTGAAGCTTTCTTT.

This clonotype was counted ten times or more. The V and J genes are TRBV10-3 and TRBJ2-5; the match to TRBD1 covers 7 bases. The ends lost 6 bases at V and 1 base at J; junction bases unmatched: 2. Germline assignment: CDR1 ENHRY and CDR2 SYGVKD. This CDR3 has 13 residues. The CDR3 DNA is TGTGCCATCAGAACAGGGGTCCAAGAGACCCAGTACTTC. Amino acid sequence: CAIRTGVQETQYF.

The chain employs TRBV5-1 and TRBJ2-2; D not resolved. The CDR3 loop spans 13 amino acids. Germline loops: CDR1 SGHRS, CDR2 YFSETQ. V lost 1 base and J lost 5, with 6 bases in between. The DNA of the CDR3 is TGCGCCAGCAGCTTGACCGAGACCGGGGAGCTGTTTTTT. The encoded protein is CASSLTETGELFF.

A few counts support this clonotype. The CDR3 coding sequence is TGCAGCATAGGGACCTCATACCAAGAGACCCAGTACTTC. It translates to CSIGTSYQETQYF. V usage is TRBV29-1 and J usage is TRBJ2-5, with D possibly called TRBD1 or TRBD2 (5 bases each). This CDR3 comprises 13 residues. V was clipped by 8 bases and J by 0 bases, with 13 bases between them. Per the germline V gene, CDR1 is SQVTM and CDR2 is ANQGSEA. Drawing the rest from reference TRBV29-1 and TRBJ2-5, the complete variable domain is SAVISQKPSRDICQRGTSLTIQCQVDSQVTMMFWYRQQPGQSLTLIATANQGSEATYESGFVIDKFPISRPNLTFSTLTVSNMSPEDSSIYLCSIGTSYQETQYFGPGTRLLVL.

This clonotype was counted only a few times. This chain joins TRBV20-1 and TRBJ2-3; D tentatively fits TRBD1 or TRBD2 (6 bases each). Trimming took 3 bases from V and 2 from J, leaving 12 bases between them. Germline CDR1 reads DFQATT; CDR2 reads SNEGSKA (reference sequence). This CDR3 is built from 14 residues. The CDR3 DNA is TGCAGTGCTAGCAGGGGCGGGGCCACAGATACGCAGTATTTT. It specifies CSASRGGATDTQYF.

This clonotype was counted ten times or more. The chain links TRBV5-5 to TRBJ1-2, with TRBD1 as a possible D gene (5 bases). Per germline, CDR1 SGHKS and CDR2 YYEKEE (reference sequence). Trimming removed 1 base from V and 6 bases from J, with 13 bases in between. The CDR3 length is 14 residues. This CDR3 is CASSLTGRLNGYTF. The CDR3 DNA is TGTGCCAGCAGCTTGACAGGCCGTTTAAATGGCTACACCTTC. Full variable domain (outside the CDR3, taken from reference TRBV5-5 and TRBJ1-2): DAGVTQSPTHLIKTRGQQVTLRCSPISGHKSVSWYQQVLGQGPQFIFQYYEKEERGRGNFPDRFSARQFPNYSSELNVNALLLGDSALYLCASSLTGRLNGYTFGSGTRLTVV.

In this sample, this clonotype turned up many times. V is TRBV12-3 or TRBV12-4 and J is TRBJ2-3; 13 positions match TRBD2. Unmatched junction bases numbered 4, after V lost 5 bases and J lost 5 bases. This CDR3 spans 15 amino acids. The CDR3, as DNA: TGTGCCAGCAGTAAACTAGCGGGGGGGCAAGATACGCAGTATTTT. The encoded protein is CASSKLAGGQDTQYF.

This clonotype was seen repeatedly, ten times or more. CDR3 residues: CASSFEQGTRNTIYF. CDR3 coding DNA: TGTGCCAGCAGCTTTGAACAGGGGACTAGAAACACCATATATTTT. The chain carries TRBV7-6 and TRBJ1-3; the match to TRBD1 covers 7 bases. The J segment lost 5 bases and the V segment lost 3 bases, leaving 7 bases of the junction unmatched. CDR1 is SGHVS, CDR2 FNYEAQ, per germline. CDR3 length equals 15 residues.

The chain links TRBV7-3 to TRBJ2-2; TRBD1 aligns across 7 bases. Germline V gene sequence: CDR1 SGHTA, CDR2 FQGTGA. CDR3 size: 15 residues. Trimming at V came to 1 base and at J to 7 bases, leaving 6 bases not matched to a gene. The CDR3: CASSLMGTVNGELFF. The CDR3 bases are TGTGCCAGCAGCTTAATGGGGACAGTAAACGGGGAGCTGTTTTTT.

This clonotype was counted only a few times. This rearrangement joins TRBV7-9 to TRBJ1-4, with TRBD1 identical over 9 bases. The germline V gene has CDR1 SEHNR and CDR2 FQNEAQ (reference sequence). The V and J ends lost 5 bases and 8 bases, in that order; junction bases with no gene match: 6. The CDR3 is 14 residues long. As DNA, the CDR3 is TGTGCCAGCAGCACGGGACAGGGTATAGAAAAACTGTTTTTT. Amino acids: CASSTGQGIEKLFF.